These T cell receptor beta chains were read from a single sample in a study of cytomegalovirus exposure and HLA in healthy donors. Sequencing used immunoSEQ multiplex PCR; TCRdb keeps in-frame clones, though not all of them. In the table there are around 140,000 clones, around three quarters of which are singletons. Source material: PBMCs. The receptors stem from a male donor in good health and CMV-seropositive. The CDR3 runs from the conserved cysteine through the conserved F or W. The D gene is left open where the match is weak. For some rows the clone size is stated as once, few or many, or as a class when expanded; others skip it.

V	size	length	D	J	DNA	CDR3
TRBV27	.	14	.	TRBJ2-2	TGTGCCAGTAAAGTGGATTCTAGCCGCGGGGAGCTGTTTTTT	CASKVDSSRGELFF
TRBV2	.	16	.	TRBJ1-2	TGTGCCAGCAGTGAAGAAACCGCAGGGGTTGGCTATGGCTACACCTTC	CASSEETAGVGYGYTF
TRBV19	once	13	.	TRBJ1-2	TGTGCCAGTAGTTTCTTCGACGGGGATGGCTACACCTTC	CASSFFDGDGYTF
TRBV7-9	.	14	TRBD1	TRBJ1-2	TGTGCCAGCAGCCTAGGACAGGGGGCTTTCGGCTACACCTTC	CASSLGQGAFGYTF
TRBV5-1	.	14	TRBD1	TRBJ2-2	TGCGCCAGCAGCCTGGACAGGGGGACCGGGGAGCTGTTTTTT	CASSLDRGTGELFF
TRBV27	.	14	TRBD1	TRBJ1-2	TGTGCCAGCAGTTTGATCGGGACAGGGGATGGCTACACCTTC	CASSLIGTGDGYTF
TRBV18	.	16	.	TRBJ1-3	TGTGCCAGCTCAGCCCTCGAGGGGGGGCGCGGAAACACCATATATTTT	CASSALEGGRGNTIYF
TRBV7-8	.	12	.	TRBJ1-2	TGTGCCAGCAGCCCAGGCGTATATGGCTACACCTTC	CASSPGVYGYTF
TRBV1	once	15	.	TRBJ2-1	TGCACCAGCAGCCCAGGGACTAGCGGTGAGAATGAGCAGTTCTTC	CTSSPGTSGENEQFF
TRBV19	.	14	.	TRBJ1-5	TGTGCCAGTAGTATATCAGAAAACAATCAGCCCCAGCATTTT	CASSISENNQPQHF
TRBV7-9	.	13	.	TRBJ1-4	TGTGCCAGCAGCAGGGGGTCAGGGGAAAAACTGTTTTTT	CASSRGSGEKLFF
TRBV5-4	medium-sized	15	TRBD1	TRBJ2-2	TGTGCCAGCACCACCGGGACAGGGGACACCGGGGAGCTGTTTTTT	CASTTGTGDTGELFF
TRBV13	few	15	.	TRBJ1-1	TGTGCCAGCAGCCTGACACTCAGGGAAGAAACTGAAGCTTTCTTT	CASSLTLREETEAFF
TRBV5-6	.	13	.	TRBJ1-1	TGTGCCAGCAGCCTTGGCGGGAACACTGAAGCTTTCTTT	CASSLGGNTEAFF
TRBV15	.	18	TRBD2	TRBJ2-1	TGTGCCACCAGCAGAGAGGGGGCGACTAGCGGGGGGTGGAATGAGCAGTTCTTC	CATSREGATSGGWNEQFF
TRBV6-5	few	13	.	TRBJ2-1	TGTGCCAGCAGGTTGGACAAGTACAATGAGCAGTTCTTC	CASRLDKYNEQFF
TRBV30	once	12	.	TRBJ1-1	TGTGCGCACATCAGGGGGAACACTGAAGCTTTCTTT	CAHIRGNTEAFF
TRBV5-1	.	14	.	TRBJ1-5	TGCGCCAGCAGCCTGGGGGGGGGAAATCAGCCCCAGCATTTT	CASSLGGGNQPQHF
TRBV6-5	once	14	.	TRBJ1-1	TGTGCCAGCAGTCCCCCCGGTCCGAACACTGAAGCTTTCTTT	CASSPPGPNTEAFF
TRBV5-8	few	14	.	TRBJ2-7	TGTGCCAGCAGCTCAGCCCCCGGAGACTACGAGCAGTACTTC	CASSSAPGDYEQYF
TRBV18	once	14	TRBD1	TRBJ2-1	TGTGCCAGCTCAGCCGGGACAGGGGTTAATGAGCAGTTCTTC	CASSAGTGVNEQFF
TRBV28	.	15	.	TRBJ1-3	TGTGCCAGCAGTTGGACTGACGTCTCTGGAAACACCATATATTTT	CASSWTDVSGNTIYF
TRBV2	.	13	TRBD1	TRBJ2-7	TGTGCCAGCAGTAGGGACAGAGTATACGAGCAGTACTTC	CASSRDRVYEQYF
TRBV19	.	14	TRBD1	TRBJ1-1	TGTGCCAGTAGATTCCGGGACAGGGTCACTGAAGCTTTCTTT	CASRFRDRVTEAFF
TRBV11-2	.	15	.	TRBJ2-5	TGTGCCAGCAGCCTTGCGGGGAATAACCAAGAGACCCAGTACTTC	CASSLAGNNQETQYF
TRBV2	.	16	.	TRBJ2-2	TGTGCCACCAACCAAAAGACAGATCCGAACACCGGGGAGCTGTTTTTT	CATNQKTDPNTGELFF
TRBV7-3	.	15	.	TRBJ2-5	TGTGCCAGCAGCTTAACCGGGACTTCGAATGAGGAGCAGTACTTC	CASSLTGTSNEEQYF
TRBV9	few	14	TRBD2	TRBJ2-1	TGTGCCAGCAGTGCTAGCGGGAACTACAATGAGCAGTTCTTC	CASSASGNYNEQFF
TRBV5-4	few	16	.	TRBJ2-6	TGTGCCAGCAGCTTGGAAGACGTATCTGGGGCCAACGGCCTGACTTTC	CASSLEDVSGANGLTF
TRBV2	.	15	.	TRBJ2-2	TGTGCCAGCACCACCCGGGACACTCGCACCGGGGAGCTGTTTTTT	CASTTRDTRTGELFF
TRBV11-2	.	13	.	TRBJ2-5	TGTGCCAGCAGCTTAGAGAGGCAAGAGACCCAGTACTTC	CASSLERQETQYF
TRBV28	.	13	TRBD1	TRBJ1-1	TGTGCCAGCAGGTGGACAGGGGGCACTGAAGCTTTCTTT	CASRWTGGTEAFF
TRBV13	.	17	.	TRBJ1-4	TGTGCCAGCAGCTTATGGGGGGAAAAAGGGAACAATGAAAAACTGTTTTTT	CASSLWGEKGNNEKLFF
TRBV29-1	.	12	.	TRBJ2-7	TGCAGCGTTACCGACGGGGACTACGAGCAGTACTTC	CSVTDGDYEQYF
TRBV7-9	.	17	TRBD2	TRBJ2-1	TGTGCCAGCAGCCCCCGCCCCGGACTAGCGGCAGGTAATGAGCAGTTCTTC	CASSPRPGLAAGNEQFF
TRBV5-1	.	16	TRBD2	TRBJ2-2	TGCGCCAGCAGGGCGGGGGGCGCAGGATGGACCGGGGAGCTGTTTTTT	CASRAGGAGWTGELFF
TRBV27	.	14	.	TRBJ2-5	TGTGCCAGCAGTCCCCGGGGGTACCAAGAGACCCAGTACTTC	CASSPRGYQETQYF
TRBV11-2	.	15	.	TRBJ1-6	TGTGCCAGCAGCTTAGTGGGAGGTGGGGTTTCACCCCTCCACTTT	CASSLVGGGVSPLHF
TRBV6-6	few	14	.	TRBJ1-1	TGTGCCAGCAGCGCCCCGGAACGAGGTACTGAAGCTTTCTTT	CASSAPERGTEAFF
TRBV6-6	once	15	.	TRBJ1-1	TGTGCCAGCAGTTCCCTGGGGGGAGTGGGCACTGAAGCTTTCTTT	CASSSLGGVGTEAFF
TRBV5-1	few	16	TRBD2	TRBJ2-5	TGCGCCAGCAGCTCAACGGGGACTAGCGGCCAAGAGACCCAGTACTTC	CASSSTGTSGQETQYF
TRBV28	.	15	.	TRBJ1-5	TGTGCCAGCAGGGTGTGGACAGTCGGCAATCAGCCCCAGCATTTT	CASRVWTVGNQPQHF
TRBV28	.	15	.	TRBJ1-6	TGTGCCAGCAGTTCCCTCCGGCAGGGTGGTTCACCCCTCCACTTT	CASSSLRQGGSPLHF
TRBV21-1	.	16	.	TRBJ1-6	TGTGCCAGCAGCAAACATTGGACAGAAATTTGTTCACCCCTCCACTTT	CASSKHWTEICSPLHF
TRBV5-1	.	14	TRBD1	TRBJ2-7	TGCGCCAGCAGCTCCGGGACAGTCTCCTACGAGCAGTACTTC	CASSSGTVSYEQYF
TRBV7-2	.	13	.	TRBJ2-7	TGTGCCAGCAGCCGGTCGGTAACCTACGAGCAGTACTTC	CASSRSVTYEQYF
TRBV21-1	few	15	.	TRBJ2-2	TGTGCCAGCAGCAAATATCGTCAGGGAACCGGGGAGCTGTTTTTT	CASSKYRQGTGELFF
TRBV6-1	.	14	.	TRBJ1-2	TGTGCCAGTAGGCCGGGCCGCGAGGGGGTCGGCTACACCTTC	CASRPGREGVGYTF
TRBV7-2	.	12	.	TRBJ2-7	TGTGCCAGCAGCTTAGTCGGGTACGAGCAGTACTTC	CASSLVGYEQYF
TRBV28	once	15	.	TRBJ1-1	TGTGCCAGCACCCAAGCGGGGTGGGGGAACACTGAAGCTTTCTTT	CASTQAGWGNTEAFF
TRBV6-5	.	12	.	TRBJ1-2	TGTGCCAGCAGTCCAGGGGTAGGGGGCTACACCTTC	CASSPGVGGYTF
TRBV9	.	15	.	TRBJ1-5	TGTGCCAGCAGCCCCGGAGGGAGGGGCAATCAGCCCCAGCATTTT	CASSPGGRGNQPQHF
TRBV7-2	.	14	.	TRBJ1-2	TGTGCCAGCACCCGGGGGGGGAGTAACTATGGCTACACCTTC	CASTRGGSNYGYTF
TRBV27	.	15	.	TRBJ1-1	TGTGCCAGCAGGGAGGGACGGTTGATGAACACTGAAGCTTTCTTT	CASREGRLMNTEAFF
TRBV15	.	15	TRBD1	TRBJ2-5	TGTGCCACCAGCATCCAGACAGGGGGCGAAGAGACCCAGTACTTC	CATSIQTGGEETQYF
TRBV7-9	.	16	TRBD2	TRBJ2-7	TGTGCCAGCAGCTTAGAGTCTAGCGGGAGGCCCTACGAGCAGTACTTC	CASSLESSGRPYEQYF
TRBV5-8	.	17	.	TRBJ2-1	TGTGCCAGCAGCTGGGGGGGGACAGGACCTTACTACAATGAGCAGTTCTTC	CASSWGGTGPYYNEQFF
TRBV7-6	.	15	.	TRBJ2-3	TGTGCCAGCAGCTTAGTAGGAGGGGGCTTGGATACGCAGTATTTT	CASSLVGGGLDTQYF
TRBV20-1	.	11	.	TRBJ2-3	TGCAGTGCTAGAGATATGGATACGCAGTATTTT	CSARDMDTQYF
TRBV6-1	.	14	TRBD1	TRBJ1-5	TGTGCCAGCAGTGAGGGACAGGAGAATCAGCCCCAGCATTTT	CASSEGQENQPQHF